This TCR beta chain came from a study of T cells in Graves' hyperthyroidism and ophthalmopathy. Study-wide results and limits: Appearing also in blood were most of the thyroid clonotypes expanded above 0.001. Stable hyperthyroidism and ophthalmopathy were separated using 13 V-J signatures.

Those patients with uncontrolled infection, other autoimmune disease, pregnancy or lactation were excluded. 10 ml fresh peripheral blood yielded the PBMCs. The CDR3 totals 15 residues. Trimming took 4 bases from V and 10 from J; bases not matched to a gene: 16. Germline V lookup: CDR1 SGHRS, CDR2 YFSETQ. Researchers amplified the TCR beta CDR3 regions from RNA transcripts. In the first-round RT-PCR of the TCR CDR3, the HTBI primer set was used. TCRdb ran MiXCR on the multiplex PCR reads and lists one entry per CDR3 protein. This table has approximately 400,000 distinct CDR3 sequences, 15% to 18% appearing once. This clonotype was counted many times. The antigen is unknown.

The source material was blood. The source is a woman between 18 and 29 years old with Graves' hyperthyroidism that later progressed to Graves' ophthalmopathy. This chain links TRBV5-1 with TRBJ1-1; 7 positions match TRBD1. The CDR3 is CASSPQRQGWGGAFF. The CDR3 coding sequence is TGCGCCAGCAGCCCCCAGCGACAGGGCTGGGGGGGAGCTTTCTTT.